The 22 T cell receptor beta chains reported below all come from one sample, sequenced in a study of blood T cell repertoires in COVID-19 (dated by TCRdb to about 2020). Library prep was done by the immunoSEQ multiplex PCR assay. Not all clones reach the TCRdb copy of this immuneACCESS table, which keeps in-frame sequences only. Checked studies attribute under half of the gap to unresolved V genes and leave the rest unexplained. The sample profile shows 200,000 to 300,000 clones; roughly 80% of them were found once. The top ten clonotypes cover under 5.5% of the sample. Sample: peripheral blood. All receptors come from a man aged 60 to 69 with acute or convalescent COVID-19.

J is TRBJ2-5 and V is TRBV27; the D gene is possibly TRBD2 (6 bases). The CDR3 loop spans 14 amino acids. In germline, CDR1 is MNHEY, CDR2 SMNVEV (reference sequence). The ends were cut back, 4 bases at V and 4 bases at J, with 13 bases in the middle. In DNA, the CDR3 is TGTGCCAGCAGTTCCGGGAGAGGGCGAGAGACCCAGTACTTC. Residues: CASSSGRGRETQYF.

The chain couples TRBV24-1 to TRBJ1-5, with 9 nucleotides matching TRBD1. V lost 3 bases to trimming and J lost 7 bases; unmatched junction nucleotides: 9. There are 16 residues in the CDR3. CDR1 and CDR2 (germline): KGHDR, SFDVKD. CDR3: CATSDGVPGQGQPQHF. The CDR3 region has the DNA TGTGCCACCAGTGATGGGGTCCCGGGACAGGGCCAGCCCCAGCATTTT.

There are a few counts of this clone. CDR3 sequence (DNA): TGTGCCAGCAGCCAAGGCCGTACGACGCAGGGGACCAGCTATGGCTACACCTTC. Translated, it gives CASSQGRTTQGTSYGYTF. This sequence joins TRBV14 and TRBJ1-2, with D maybe TRBD1 (6 bases). The germline CDR1 and CDR2 sequences are SGHDN and FVKESK. The CDR3 runs to 18 residues. V was clipped by 1 base and J by 4 bases, with 22 bases between them.

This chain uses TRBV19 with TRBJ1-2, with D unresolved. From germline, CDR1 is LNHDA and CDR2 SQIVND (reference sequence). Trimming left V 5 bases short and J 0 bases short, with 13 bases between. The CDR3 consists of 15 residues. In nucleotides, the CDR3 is TGTGCCAGTAGTCGCACGAACCAGGCTAACTATGGCTACACCTTC. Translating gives CASSRTNQANYGYTF.

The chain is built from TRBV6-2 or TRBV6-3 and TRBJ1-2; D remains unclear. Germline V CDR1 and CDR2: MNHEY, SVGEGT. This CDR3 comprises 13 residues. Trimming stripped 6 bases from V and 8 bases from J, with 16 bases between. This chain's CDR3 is CASSPPSPGGYTF. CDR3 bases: TGTGCCAGCAGCCCGCCCTCCCCGGGAGGCTACACCTTC.

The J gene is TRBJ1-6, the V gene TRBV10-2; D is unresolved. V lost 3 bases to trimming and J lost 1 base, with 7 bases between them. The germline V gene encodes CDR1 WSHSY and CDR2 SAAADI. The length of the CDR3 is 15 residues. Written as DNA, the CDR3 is TGCGCCAGCAGTGATCGGGGTTCCTATAATTCACCCCTCCACTTT. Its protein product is CASSDRGSYNSPLHF.

The CDR3 region is CASSLLGLAEKQAYNEQFF. Here the CDR3 DNA reads TGTGCCAGCAGCTTGCTTGGACTAGCGGAAAAGCAAGCCTACAATGAGCAGTTCTTC. The chain couples TRBV5-4 to TRBJ2-1; 10 nucleotides align to TRBD2. In germline, CDR1 is SGHNT, CDR2 YYREEE (reference sequence). This CDR3 spans 19 amino acids. The V gene end was trimmed by 1 base and the J gene end by 2 bases; junction bases not matched to a gene: 12.

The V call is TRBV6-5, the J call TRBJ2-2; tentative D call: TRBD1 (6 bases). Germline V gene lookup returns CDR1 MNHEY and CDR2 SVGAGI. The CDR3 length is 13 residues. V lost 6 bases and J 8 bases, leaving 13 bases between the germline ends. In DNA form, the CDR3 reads TGTGCCAGCAGGTCGCAGGGGTTGGGGGAGCTGTTTTTT. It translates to CASRSQGLGELFF.

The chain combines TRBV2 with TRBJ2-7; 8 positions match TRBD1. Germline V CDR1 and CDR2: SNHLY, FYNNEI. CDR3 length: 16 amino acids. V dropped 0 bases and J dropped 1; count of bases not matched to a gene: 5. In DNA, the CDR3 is TGTGCCAGCAGTGAAGCTGGGACAGGACCGTCCTACGAGCAGTACTTC. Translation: CASSEAGTGPSYEQYF.

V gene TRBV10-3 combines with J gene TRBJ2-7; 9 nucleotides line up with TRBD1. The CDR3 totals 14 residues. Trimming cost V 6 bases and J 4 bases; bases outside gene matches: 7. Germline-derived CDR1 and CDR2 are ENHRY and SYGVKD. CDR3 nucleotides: TGTGCCATCAGAGGGACAGGGAGGGGGTACGAGCAGTACTTC. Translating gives CAIRGTGRGYEQYF.

The CDR3 loop is CASSPEGLEWETQYF. The CDR3 DNA is TGCGCCAGCAGCCCCGAAGGACTAGAATGGGAGACCCAGTACTTC. The chain joins TRBV5-1 to TRBJ2-5, with 7 bases identical to TRBD2. The CDR3 covers 15 residues. J was trimmed by 5 bases and V by 4 bases; bases with no gene match: 11. Germline V lookup: CDR1 SGHRS, CDR2 YFSETQ.

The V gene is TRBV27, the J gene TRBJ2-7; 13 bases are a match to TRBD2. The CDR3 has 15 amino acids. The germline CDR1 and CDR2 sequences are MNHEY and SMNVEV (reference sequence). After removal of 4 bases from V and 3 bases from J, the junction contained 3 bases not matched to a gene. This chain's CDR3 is CASSSLAGGFYEQYF. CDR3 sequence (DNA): TGTGCCAGCAGTTCACTAGCGGGAGGGTTCTACGAGCAGTACTTC.

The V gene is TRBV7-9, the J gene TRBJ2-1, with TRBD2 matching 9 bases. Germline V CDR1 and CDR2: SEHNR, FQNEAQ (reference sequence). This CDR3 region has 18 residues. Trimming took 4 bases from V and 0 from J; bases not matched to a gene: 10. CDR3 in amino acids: CASSSLTSGGSSYNEQFF. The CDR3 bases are TGTGCCAGCAGCTCCCTGACTAGCGGTGGCAGCTCCTACAATGAGCAGTTCTTC.

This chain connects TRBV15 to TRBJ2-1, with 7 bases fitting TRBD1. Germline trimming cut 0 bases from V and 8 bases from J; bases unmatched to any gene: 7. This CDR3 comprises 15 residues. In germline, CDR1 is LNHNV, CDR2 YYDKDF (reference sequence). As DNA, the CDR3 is TGTGCCACCAGCAGAGATAGGGGACAGTCCTATGAGCAGTTCTTC. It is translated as CATSRDRGQSYEQFF. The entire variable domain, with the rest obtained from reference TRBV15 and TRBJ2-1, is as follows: DAMVIQNPRYQVTQFGKPVTLSCSQTLNHNVMYWYQQKSSQAPKLLFHYYDKDFNNEADTPDNFQSRRPNTSFCFLDIRSPGLGDTAMYLCATSRDRGQSYEQFFGPGTRLTVL.

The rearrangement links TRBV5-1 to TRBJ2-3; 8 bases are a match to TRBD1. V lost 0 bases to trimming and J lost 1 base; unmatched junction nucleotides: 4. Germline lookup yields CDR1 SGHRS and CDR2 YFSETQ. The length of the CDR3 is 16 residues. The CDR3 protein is CASSLGTGFGTDTQYF. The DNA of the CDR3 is TGCGCCAGCAGCTTGGGGACAGGGTTCGGCACAGATACGCAGTATTTT.

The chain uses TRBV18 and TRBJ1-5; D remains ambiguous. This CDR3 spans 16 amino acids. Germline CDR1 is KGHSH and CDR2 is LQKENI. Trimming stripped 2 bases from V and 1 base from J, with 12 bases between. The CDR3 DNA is TGTGCCAGCTCACCAAACGGGGTTTACAGCAATCAGCCCCAGCATTTT. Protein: CASSPNGVYSNQPQHF. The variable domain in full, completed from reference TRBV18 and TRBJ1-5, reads NAGVMQNPRHLVRRRGQEARLRCSPMKGHSHVYWYRQLPEEGLKFMVYLQKENIIDESGMPKERFSAEFPKEGPSILRIQQVVRGDSAAYFCASSPNGVYSNQPQHFGDGTRLSIL.

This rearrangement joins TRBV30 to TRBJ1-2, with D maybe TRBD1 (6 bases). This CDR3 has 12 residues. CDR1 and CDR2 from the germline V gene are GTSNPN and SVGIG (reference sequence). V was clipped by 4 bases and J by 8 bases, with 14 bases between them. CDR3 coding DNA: TGTGCCTGGACCAAGGCGGGGGGCGGCTACACCTTC. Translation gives CAWTKAGGGYTF.

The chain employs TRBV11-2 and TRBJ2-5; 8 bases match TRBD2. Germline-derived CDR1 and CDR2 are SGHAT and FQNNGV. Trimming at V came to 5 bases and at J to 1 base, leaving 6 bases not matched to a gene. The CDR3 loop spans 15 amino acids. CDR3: CASSPQSGGQETQYF. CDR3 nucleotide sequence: TGTGCCAGCAGCCCCCAAAGCGGGGGCCAAGAGACCCAGTACTTC.

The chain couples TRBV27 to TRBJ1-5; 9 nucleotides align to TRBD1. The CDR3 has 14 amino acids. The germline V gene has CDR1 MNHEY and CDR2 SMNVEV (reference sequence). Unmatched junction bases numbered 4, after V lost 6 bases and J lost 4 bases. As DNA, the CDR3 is TGTGCCAGCAGGCCGGGACAGGGAAATCAGCCCCAGCATTTT. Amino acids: CASRPGQGNQPQHF.

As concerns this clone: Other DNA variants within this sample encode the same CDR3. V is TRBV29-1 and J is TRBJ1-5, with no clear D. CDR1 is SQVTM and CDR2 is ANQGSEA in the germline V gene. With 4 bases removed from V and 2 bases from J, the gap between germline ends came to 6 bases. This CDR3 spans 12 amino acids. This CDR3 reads CSVGQGNQPQHF. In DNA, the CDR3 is TGCAGCGTTGGGCAGGGCAATCAGCCCCAGCATTTT.

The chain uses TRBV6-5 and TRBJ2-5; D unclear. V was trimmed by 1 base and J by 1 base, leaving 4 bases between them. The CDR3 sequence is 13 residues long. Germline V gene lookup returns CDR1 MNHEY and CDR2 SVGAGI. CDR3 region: CASSYYFQETQYF. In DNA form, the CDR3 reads TGTGCCAGCAGTTACTACTTCCAAGAGACCCAGTACTTC.

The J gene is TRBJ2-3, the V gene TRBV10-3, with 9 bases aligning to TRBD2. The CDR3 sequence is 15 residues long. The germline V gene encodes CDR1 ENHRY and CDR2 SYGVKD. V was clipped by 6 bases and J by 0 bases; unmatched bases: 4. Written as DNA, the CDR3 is TGTGCCATCAGCGGGACTAGCCAGAGCACAGATACGCAGTATTTT. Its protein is CAISGTSQSTDTQYF.